This TCR beta chain was found in a study of shared clonotypes between healthy human individuals. Germline V CDR1 and CDR2: SEHNR, FQNEAQ (reference sequence). Trimming took 0 bases from V and 3 from J, leaving 6 bases between them. The CDR3 length is 13 residues. The data were produced by immunoSEQ multiplex PCR, yet TCRdb's version contains in-frame clones alone and is incomplete. The sample lists more than 550,000 clones, roughly 87% seen once, with 30% to 40% in the top ten. Notes on this clone: This CDR3 is also generated by other DNA sequences in the sample.

The chain links TRBV7-9 to TRBJ2-7; no reliable D call. Sequenced input: memory CD8+ T cells from PBMCs. The subset is: CD45RO+ cells pooled with CCR7-negative TemRA cells. This TCR was sampled from a man between 18 and 29 years old in good health. Some clones in this sample may be carry-over from other donors' samples. The CDR3 here is CASSLAASYEQYF. The CDR3 region has the DNA TGTGCCAGCAGCTTAGCGGCTAGCTACGAGCAGTACTTC.